This T cell receptor beta chain was sequenced in a study of vaccination effects on CD4 cells after COVID-19. Notes on the study in general: Few convalescent patients, and no early post-infection timepoints, were available to the study.

About this clone itself: The antigen is not known.

TCRdb keeps only in-frame clones here, not all; method: immunoSEQ multiplex PCR. The sample yields about 43,000 clones, around three quarters seen once. Under the ViraFEST assay, PBMC were stimulated with viral peptide pools so that antigen-specific CD4+ T cells expanded. Sequencing was performed afterwards. Upon completion of around ten days in culture, CD4+ T cells were isolated. Vaccinated recipients, who were negative for nucleocapsid antibodies, had no history of SARS-CoV-2 infection. A few million PBMC were seeded per well and grown in the presence of about 9.5 IU/ml IL-2 and 8.5 to 10 ug/ml peptides. Germline-derived CDR1 and CDR2 are KGHDR and SFDVKD. Trimming pared 4 bases from V and 2 bases from J, leaving 11 bases between. This CDR3 spans 15 amino acids.

V usage is TRBV24-1 and J usage is TRBJ1-3, with D possibly being TRBD1 (6 bases). This TCR derives from a human donor who received a COVID-19 vaccine. The sample here was CD4+ T cells from PBMCs cultured with SARS-CoV-2 spike peptides, taken before COVID-19 vaccination. The CDR3 loop is CATSEPGAAGNTIYF. In DNA form, the CDR3 reads TGTGCCACCAGTGAACCGGGGGCGGCTGGAAACACCATATATTTT.